This is a list of T cell receptor beta chains from one sample in a study of memory CD4+ T cells and cytomegalovirus serostatus. Sequenced by immunoSEQ multiplex PCR; TCRdb stores in-frame clones only, minus some. Among 45,000 to 55,000 clones listed, around three quarters were seen once. The specimen was memory CD4+ T cells from blood. These receptors were taken from an adult in good health and CMV-seronegative. The CDR3 runs from the conserved cysteine through the conserved F or W. A D gene is named only where the DNA matches it firmly. Clone sizes are given selectively: once, few, many, or a class where the clone is expanded.

D gene	V gene	clone size	J gene	CDR3 DNA	CDR3 protein
.	TRBV11-2	.	TRBJ2-7	TGTGCCAGCAGCTCCGCTCCCCTGGCGAGTCCGGTCTCCTACGAGCAGTACTTC	CASSSAPLASPVSYEQYF
TRBD1	TRBV28	.	TRBJ2-7	TGTGCCAGCAGGGCCGGGACAGGGGTCCACGAGCAGTACTTC	CASRAGTGVHEQYF
.	TRBV19	.	TRBJ1-5	TGTGCCAGTAGTATTCTAGTTAGCAATCAGCCCCAGCATTTT	CASSILVSNQPQHF
TRBD1	TRBV5-1	.	TRBJ1-1	TGCGCCAGCAGTCCCCAGGGGGGCCCTGAAGCTTTCTTT	CASSPQGGPEAFF
TRBD1	TRBV11-3	.	TRBJ2-2	TGTGCCAGCAGCTTAGGGGACAGGGACGCCGGGGAGCTGTTTTTT	CASSLGDRDAGELFF
.	TRBV28	.	TRBJ2-1	TGTGCCAGCAGTTTTACCCCGGGACAAACGGGCCACAATGAGCAGTTCTTC	CASSFTPGQTGHNEQFF
.	TRBV9	.	TRBJ1-2	TGTGCCAGCAGCGTAGACGGATATGGCTACACCTTC	CASSVDGYGYTF
.	TRBV6-1	.	TRBJ2-7	TGTGCCAGCAGTGAGACAGTCTTCCACGAGCAGTACTTC	CASSETVFHEQYF
.	TRBV4-1	few	TRBJ1-3	TGCGCCAGCAGCCAAGCTGTCATTGGAAACACCATATATTTT	CASSQAVIGNTIYF
TRBD1	TRBV27	.	TRBJ2-7	TGTGCCAGCATTTCGACAGGGGGAAAAAGGGAGCAGTACTTC	CASISTGGKREQYF
.	TRBV6-1	few	TRBJ1-5	TGTGCCAGCAGTGAAGCGCGACGGGTGGGTAATCAGCCCCAGCATTTT	CASSEARRVGNQPQHF
.	TRBV30	few	TRBJ1-2	TGTGCCTGGAGTCGATCTCAAGGTGGCTACACCTTC	CAWSRSQGGYTF
TRBD1	TRBV13	.	TRBJ2-5	TGTGCCAGCAGCCTAGGGACAGCGCTGCAATTCTCAGAGACCCAGTACTTC	CASSLGTALQFSETQYF
TRBD1	TRBV18	.	TRBJ2-7	TGTGCCAGCTCACCAGACAGGGCGACCTACGAGCAGTACTTC	CASSPDRATYEQYF
.	TRBV30	.	TRBJ1-1	TGTGCCTGGAGTGTACACTCGGGCAGGCTTGGGGCTTTCTTT	CAWSVHSGRLGAFF
.	TRBV30	few	TRBJ1-5	TGTGCCTGGAGCCGACAGGTGGATCAGCCCCAGCATTTT	CAWSRQVDQPQHF
.	TRBV29-1	.	TRBJ2-6	TGCAGCGTTGGGGGCGGTACTGGGGCCAACGTCCTGACTTTC	CSVGGGTGANVLTF
TRBD1	TRBV14	few	TRBJ1-1	TGTGCCAGCAGCCAAGTCGGGACAGCTTGGAACACTGAAGCTTTCTTT	CASSQVGTAWNTEAFF
TRBD1	TRBV28	.	TRBJ1-2	TGTGCCAGCAGTTGGGACAGGGAACGAGGCTACACCTTC	CASSWDRERGYTF
.	TRBV7-2	few	TRBJ2-3	TGTGCCAGCAGCACCGACTCTAGCACAGATACGCAGTATTTT	CASSTDSSTDTQYF
TRBD1	TRBV7-8	.	TRBJ1-2	TGTGCCAGCAGCTTAAGTCACGGACAGGGTTATGGCTACACCTTC	CASSLSHGQGYGYTF
TRBD2	TRBV5-1	.	TRBJ2-3	TGCGCCAGCAGCTTGGGACTAGCGGGAGCTGGAGGCACAGATACGCAGTATTTT	CASSLGLAGAGGTDTQYF
TRBD2	TRBV5-1	.	TRBJ2-7	TGCGCCAGCAGCTTGCTAGCGGGAGGGGGGTACGAGCAGTACTTC	CASSLLAGGGYEQYF
.	TRBV29-1	once	TRBJ2-1	TGCAGCGTTGTTTTTTTGCTCTCGACGGAACTCTCCTACAATGAGCAGTTCTTC	CSVVFLLSTELSYNEQFF
.	TRBV9	.	TRBJ2-3	TGTGCCAGCAGCTTCGAGACGGGGAGTTTGGCAGATACGCAGTATTTT	CASSFETGSLADTQYF
.	TRBV27	.	TRBJ1-1	TGTGCCAGCAGTTTCAAGTCGGCCGGGTGGGGGGGCTTCACTGAAGCTTTCTTT	CASSFKSAGWGGFTEAFF
.	TRBV15	.	TRBJ2-7	TGTGCCACCAGCAGGAGGGTGGACGAGCAGTACTTC	CATSRRVDEQYF
.	TRBV6-1	.	TRBJ2-5	TGTGCCAGCAGTGAACTCCGAAAAGAGACCCAGTACTTC	CASSELRKETQYF
.	TRBV5-4	.	TRBJ2-5	TGTGCCAGCAGCTTGGAGGGGTTAGAGACCCAGTACTTC	CASSLEGLETQYF
TRBD2	TRBV28	.	TRBJ2-1	TGTGCCACCCGGACTAGCGGGGGGAATGAGCAGTTCTTC	CATRTSGGNEQFF
.	TRBV18	.	TRBJ2-7	TGTGCCAGCTCACCCCTGGCGTTTGGACAGTCAAGAACCGAGCAGTACTTC	CASSPLAFGQSRTEQYF